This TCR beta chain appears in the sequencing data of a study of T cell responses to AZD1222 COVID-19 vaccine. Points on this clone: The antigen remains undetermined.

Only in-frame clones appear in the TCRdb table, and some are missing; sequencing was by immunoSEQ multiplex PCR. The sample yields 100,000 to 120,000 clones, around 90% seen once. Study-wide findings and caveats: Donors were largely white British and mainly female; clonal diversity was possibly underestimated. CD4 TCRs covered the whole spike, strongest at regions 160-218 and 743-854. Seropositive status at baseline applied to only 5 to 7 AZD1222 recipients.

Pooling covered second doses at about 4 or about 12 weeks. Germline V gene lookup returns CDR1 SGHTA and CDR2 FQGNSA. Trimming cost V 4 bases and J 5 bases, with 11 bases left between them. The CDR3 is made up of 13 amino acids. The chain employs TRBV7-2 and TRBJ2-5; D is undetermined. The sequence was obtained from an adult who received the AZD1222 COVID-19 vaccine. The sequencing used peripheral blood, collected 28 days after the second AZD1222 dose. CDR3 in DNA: TGTGCCAGCAGCTCCTCACAGAGGGAGACCCAGTACTTC. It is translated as CASSSSQRETQYF.